A single sample gave rise to the 3 T cell receptor beta chains below, sequenced in a study of blood T cell repertoires in COVID-19. Using immunoSEQ multiplex PCR, the repertoire was profiled, and TCRdb retains in-frame clones only, with some absent. The table has just under 250,000 clones, about 89% seen once. Sequencing was performed on PBMCs or T cells enriched from blood (not recorded which). The origin of the receptors is a woman between 25 and 40 years old who had recovered from COVID-19.

The chain uses TRBV3-1 (or the pseudogene TRBV3-2) and TRBJ1-4; 7 bases are shared with TRBD1. Germline V CDR1 and CDR2: LGHDT, YNNKEL (reference sequence). Trimming at V came to 4 bases and at J to 3 bases, leaving 2 bases not matched to a gene. The CDR3 runs 14 residues. In nucleotides, the CDR3 is TGTGCCAGCAGCCCCGGGACAGCTAATGAAAAACTGTTTTTT. Its protein is CASSPGTANEKLFF.

The chain has TRBV28 and TRBJ1-2, with D unclear. With 1 base removed from V and 4 bases from J, the gap between germline ends came to 10 bases. CDR3 length equals 14 residues. Germline V gives CDR1 MDHEN, CDR2 SYDVKM. CDR3 nucleotides: TGTGCCAGCAGTTTATTACCAGACTTCTATGGCTACACCTTC. As protein: CASSLLPDFYGYTF.

V gene TRBV25-1 combines with J gene TRBJ1-6; tentatively, D is TRBD1 (5 bases). The germline V gene has CDR1 MGHDK and CDR2 SYGVNS. CDR3 length: 14 amino acids. The V end lost 7 bases, the J end lost 8 bases, and 15 bases lay between the germline ends. The CDR3 loop is CASKLLEGDSPLHF. The CDR3 coding sequence is TGTGCCAGCAAACTCCTCGAAGGGGATTCACCCCTCCACTTT.